The next 19 T cell receptor beta chains were all read from a single sample in a study of beta chain features in type 1 diabetes. Expressed TCRB transcripts were sequenced because the entire RNA isolate underwent reverse transcription. TCRdb's table, derived via immunoSEQ multiplex PCR, lists solely in-frame clones and lacks some. The repertoire includes about 130,000 clones, 9% to 9.5% of them detected once, and approximately 0.68% sits in the top ten. The sequenced material came from central memory CD4+ T cells from blood. Receptors were obtained from a young man in good health.

The rearrangement joins TRBV7-7 to TRBJ1-5; 7 bases map to TRBD1. CDR1 is SSHAT and CDR2 is FNYEAQ in the germline V gene (reference sequence). V lost 4 bases and J lost 0; bases outside the gene matches: 9. The CDR3 has 17 amino acids. CDR3 sequence (DNA): TGTGCCAGCAGCTCTAGGAGCGACAGGGATAGCAATCAGCCCCAGCATTTT. It yields the protein CASSSRSDRDSNQPQHF.

This clone has more than one count but fewer than ten. At one end the junction does not follow the germline gene, possibly because of a read error. The CDR3 sequence is CASSPRLETGVLFF. The DNA for the CDR3 is TGTGCCAGCTCACCACGTCTCGAAACCGGGGTGCTGTTTTTT. The J gene is TRBJ2-2, the V gene TRBV18; D may be TRBD2 (5 bases). Germline assignment: CDR1 KGHSH and CDR2 LQKENI. The CDR3 length is 14 residues.

The chain recombines TRBV30 with TRBJ2-7; D is unclear. The CDR3 totals 12 residues. Per germline, CDR1 GTSNPN and CDR2 SVGIG (reference sequence). With 4 bases removed from V and 6 bases from J, the gap between germline ends came to 13 bases. CDR3 in DNA: TGTGCCTGGACCCCAGGTGCAGGCGAGCAGTACTTC. Encoded protein: CAWTPGAGEQYF. The entire variable domain, with the rest obtained from reference TRBV30 and TRBJ2-7, is as follows: SQTIHQWPATLVQPVGSPLSLECTVEGTSNPNLYWYRQAAGRGLQLLFYSVGIGQISSEVPQNLSASRPQDRQFILSSKKLLLSDSGFYLCAWTPGAGEQYFGPGTRLTVT.

This clone came up a few times. J is TRBJ1-1 and V is TRBV6-5, with TRBD1 matching 7 bases. The CDR3 spans 13 residues. With V trimmed by 6 bases and J by 4 bases, 5 bases remained unmatched. Germline lookup yields CDR1 MNHEY and CDR2 SVGAGI. The CDR3 bases are TGTGCCAGCAGGAGGGGGCAAGGCACTGAAGCTTTCTTT. This gives the protein CASRRGQGTEAFF.

This clone occurred a few times. The chain joins TRBV28 to TRBJ2-3, with TRBD2 identical over 13 bases. The ends lost 4 bases at V and 7 bases at J; junction bases unmatched: 2. This CDR3 region has 14 residues. The germline gives CDR1 MDHEN, CDR2 SYDVKM. For the CDR3, the DNA is TGTGCCAGCAGTTGGACTAGCGGGGGCAATACGCAGTATTTT. Translation: CASSWTSGGNTQYF.

This clone was seen a few times. The genes are TRBV30 and TRBJ1-2; 10 positions agree with TRBD1. CDR3 size: 17 residues. The ends lost 3 bases at V and 5 bases at J; junction bases unmatched: 15. Germline V gene data show CDR1 as GTSNPN and CDR2 as SVGIG (reference sequence). The CDR3 region is CAWRSPGQGHLDYGYTF. The CDR3 bases are TGTGCCTGGAGGAGCCCGGGACAGGGGCACCTCGATTATGGCTACACCTTC.

The V gene is TRBV4-1, the J gene TRBJ1-2; tentative D call: TRBD1 (6 bases). V was pared by 0 bases and J by 4 bases, with 12 bases between. Germline V lookup: CDR1 MGHRA, CDR2 YSYEKL. This CDR3 has 15 residues. The CDR3 spells CASSQDRTAFYGYTF. In DNA, the CDR3 is TGCGCCAGCAGCCAAGACAGGACAGCATTCTATGGCTACACCTTC.

The chain employs TRBV5-1 and TRBJ2-3; TRBD2 agrees at 10 bases. The germline V gene encodes CDR1 SGHRS and CDR2 YFSETQ. The CDR3 covers 16 residues. V dropped 4 bases and J dropped 3; count of bases not matched to a gene: 8. The CDR3: CASSPLAGQGTDTQYF. CDR3 DNA sequence: TGCGCCAGCAGCCCACTAGCGGGGCAGGGGACAGATACGCAGTATTTT.

V is TRBV18 and J is TRBJ2-1, with 10 nucleotides matching TRBD2. Trimming took 3 bases from V and 3 from J; bases not matched to a gene: 2. This CDR3 has 15 residues. Germline loops: CDR1 KGHSH, CDR2 LQKENI. DNA of the CDR3: TGTGCCAGCTCACCCGGGACTAGCGACTACAATGAGCAGTTCTTC. It yields the protein CASSPGTSDYNEQFF.

This clone was recorded a few times. The V and J genes are TRBV4-2 and TRBJ1-5; 9 bases fit TRBD1. CDR1 is LGHNA, CDR2 YNFKEQ, per germline. This CDR3 region has 16 residues. The V and J ends lost 2 bases and 2 bases, in that order; junction bases with no gene match: 4. The CDR3: CASSQTTGGGNQPQHF. For the CDR3, the DNA is TGTGCCAGCAGCCAAACGACAGGGGGTGGCAATCAGCCCCAGCATTTT.

This clone was recorded a few times. The rearrangement links TRBV10-3 to TRBJ2-1; 10 bases are shared with TRBD2. This CDR3 has 16 amino acids. The germline V gene encodes CDR1 ENHRY and CDR2 SYGVKD. With V trimmed by 6 bases and J by 0 bases, 5 bases remained unmatched. This chain's CDR3 is CAIRTSSGGSYNEQFF. The CDR3 nucleotides are TGTGCCATCAGGACATCTAGCGGGGGCTCCTACAATGAGCAGTTCTTC.

The CDR3 loop is CASSSATGNYNSPLHF. CDR3 nucleotide sequence: TGTGCCAGCAGCTCCGCAACAGGGAACTATAATTCACCCCTCCACTTT. V is TRBV7-2 and J is TRBJ1-6, with D possibly matching TRBD1 (6 bases). The ends were cut back, 4 bases at V and 3 bases at J, with 13 bases in the middle. This CDR3 region has 16 residues. Germline lookup yields CDR1 SGHTA and CDR2 FQGNSA.

The gene calls are TRBV18 and TRBJ2-5; TRBD1 agrees at 7 bases. V lost 0 bases and J lost 3; bases outside the gene matches: 7. The germline V gene encodes CDR1 KGHSH and CDR2 LQKENI. There are 16 residues in the CDR3. The CDR3 DNA reads TGTGCCAGCTCACCACCACCCTCGGGACAGAAAGAGACCCAGTACTTC. It encodes CASSPPPSGQKETQYF.

This clone was seen a handful of times. CDR3 protein: CASSLKTGSPLHF. The CDR3 nucleotides are TGTGCCAGCAGCTTAAAAACGGGTTCACCCCTCCACTTT. The genes are TRBV7-6 and TRBJ1-6, with D unclear. V dropped 2 bases and J dropped 9 bases, with 8 bases sitting between them. Germline V gene lookup returns CDR1 SGHVS and CDR2 FNYEAQ. The CDR3 covers 13 residues.

This clone was detected a few times. The chain employs TRBV13 and TRBJ2-1; 15 bases are shared with TRBD2. V lost 4 bases, J lost 9 bases, and 7 bases stayed unmatched. CDR3 length equals 16 residues. CDR1 PRHDT and CDR2 FYEKMQ come from the germline V gene (reference sequence). This CDR3 is CASSWSGTSGGSEQFF. CDR3 DNA: TGTGCCAGCAGCTGGTCCGGGACTAGCGGGGGGAGTGAGCAGTTCTTC. The whole variable domain, filled in from reference TRBV13 and TRBJ2-1, reads AAGVIQSPRHLIKEKRETATLKCYPIPRHDTVYWYQQGPGQDPQFLISFYEKMQSDKGSIPDRFSAQQFSDYHSELNMSSLELGDSALYFCASSWSGTSGGSEQFFGPGTRLTVL.

The chain is built from TRBV7-9 and TRBJ2-3, with a possible D match to TRBD2 (5 bases). From germline, CDR1 is SEHNR and CDR2 FQNEAQ (reference sequence). This CDR3 spans 14 amino acids. Trimming pared 1 base from V and 5 bases from J, leaving 10 bases between. CDR3 sequence reads: CASSLGLAVDTQYF. DNA for the CDR3: TGTGCCAGCAGCTTAGGCCTAGCTGTAGATACGCAGTATTTT.

J is TRBJ2-3 and V is TRBV4-1; perhaps TRBD1 as D (5 bases). CDR1 MGHRA and CDR2 YSYEKL come from the germline V gene. This CDR3 contains 15 residues. The V gene lost 0 bases and the J gene lost 4 bases, with 11 bases spanning the gap. For the CDR3, the DNA is TGCGCCAGCAGCCAAGAGGATCAGGGTGCAGATACGCAGTATTTT. Encoded protein: CASSQEDQGADTQYF.

The genes are TRBV11-2 and TRBJ2-5; TRBD1 aligns across 11 bases. CDR1 is SGHAT and CDR2 is FQNNGV in the germline V gene. Trimming cost V 6 bases and J 5 bases; bases outside gene matches: 17. The CDR3 runs 18 residues. CDR3 region: CASRHGTSGTGGSETQYF. DNA of the CDR3: TGTGCCAGCAGGCATGGGACCTCCGGGACAGGGGGGTCGGAGACCCAGTACTTC.

This clone was detected only once. V usage is TRBV7-7 and J usage is TRBJ2-7; 8 bases map to TRBD1. This CDR3 spans 14 amino acids. Germline trimming cut 5 bases from V and 2 bases from J; bases unmatched to any gene: 5. Germline CDR1 is SSHAT and CDR2 is FNYEAQ (reference sequence). CDR3 sequence (DNA): TGTGCCAGCAGCCCGCGACAGGGGACCTACGAGCAGTACTTC. Translation gives CASSPRQGTYEQYF.